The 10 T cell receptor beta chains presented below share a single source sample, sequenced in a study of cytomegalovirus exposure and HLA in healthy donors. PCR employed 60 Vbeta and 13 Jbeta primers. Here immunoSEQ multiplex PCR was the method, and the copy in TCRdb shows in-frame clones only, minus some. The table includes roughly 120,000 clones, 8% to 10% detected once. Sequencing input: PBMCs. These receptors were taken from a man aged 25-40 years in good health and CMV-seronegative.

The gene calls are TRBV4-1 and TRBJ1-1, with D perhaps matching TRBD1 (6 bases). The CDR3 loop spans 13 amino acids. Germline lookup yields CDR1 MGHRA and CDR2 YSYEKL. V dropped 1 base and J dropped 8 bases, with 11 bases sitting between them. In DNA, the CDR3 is TGCGCCAGCAGCCAAGTGGGGGCATCGGAAGCTTTCTTT. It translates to CASSQVGASEAFF.

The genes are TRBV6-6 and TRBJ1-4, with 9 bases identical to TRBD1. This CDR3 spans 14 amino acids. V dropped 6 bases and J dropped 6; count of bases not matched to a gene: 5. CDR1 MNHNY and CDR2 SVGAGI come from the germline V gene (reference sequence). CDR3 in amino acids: CASRLQGAYEKLFF. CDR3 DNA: TGTGCCAGCAGGTTACAGGGGGCGTATGAAAAACTGTTTTTT.

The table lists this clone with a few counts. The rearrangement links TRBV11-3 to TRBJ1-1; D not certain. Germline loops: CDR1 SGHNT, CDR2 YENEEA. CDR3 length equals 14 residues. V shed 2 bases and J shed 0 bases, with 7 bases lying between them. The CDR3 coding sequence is TGTGCCAGCAGCTTATGGCAGGTGAACACTGAAGCTTTCTTT. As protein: CASSLWQVNTEAFF.

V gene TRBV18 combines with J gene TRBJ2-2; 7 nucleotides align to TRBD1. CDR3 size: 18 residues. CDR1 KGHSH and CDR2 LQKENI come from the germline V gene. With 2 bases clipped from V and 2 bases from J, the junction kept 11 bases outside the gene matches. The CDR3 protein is CASSPVTGAVTNTGELFF. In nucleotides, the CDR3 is TGTGCCAGCTCACCAGTAACAGGGGCCGTTACTAACACCGGGGAGCTGTTTTTT. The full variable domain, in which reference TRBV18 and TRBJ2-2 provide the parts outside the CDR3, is NAGVMQNPRHLVRRRGQEARLRCSPMKGHSHVYWYRQLPEEGLKFMVYLQKENIIDESGMPKERFSAEFPKEGPSILRIQQVVRGDSAAYFCASSPVTGAVTNTGELFFGEGSRLTVL.

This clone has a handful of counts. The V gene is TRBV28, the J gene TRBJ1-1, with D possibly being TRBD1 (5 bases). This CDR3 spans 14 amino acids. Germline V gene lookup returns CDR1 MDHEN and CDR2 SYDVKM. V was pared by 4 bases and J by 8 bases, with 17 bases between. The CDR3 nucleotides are TGTGCCAGCAGTTATGCCGCAGCCGGGGGGGAAGCTTTCTTT. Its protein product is CASSYAAAGGEAFF.

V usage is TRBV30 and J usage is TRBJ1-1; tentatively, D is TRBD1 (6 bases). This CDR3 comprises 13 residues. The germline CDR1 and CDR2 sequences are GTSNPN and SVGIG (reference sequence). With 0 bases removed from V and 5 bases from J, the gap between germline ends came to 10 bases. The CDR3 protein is CAWSVGRGTEAFF. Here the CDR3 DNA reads TGTGCCTGGAGTGTCGGCAGGGGTACTGAAGCTTTCTTT.

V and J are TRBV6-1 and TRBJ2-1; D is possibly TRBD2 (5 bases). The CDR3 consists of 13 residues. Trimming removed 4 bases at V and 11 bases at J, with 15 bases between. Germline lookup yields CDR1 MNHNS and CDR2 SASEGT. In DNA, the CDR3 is TGTGCCAGCAGTGGAGCGGACTCCCAACAGCAGTTCTTC. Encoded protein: CASSGADSQQQFF.

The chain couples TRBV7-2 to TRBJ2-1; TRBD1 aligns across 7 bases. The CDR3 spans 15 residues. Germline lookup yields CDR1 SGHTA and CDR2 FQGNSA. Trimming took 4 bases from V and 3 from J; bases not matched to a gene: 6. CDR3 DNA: TGTGCCAGCAGCTCCTACCGGGACAGCTACAATGAGCAGTTCTTC. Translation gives CASSSYRDSYNEQFF. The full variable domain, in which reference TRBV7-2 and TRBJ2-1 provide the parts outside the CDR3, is GAGVSQSPSNKVTEKGKDVELRCDPISGHTALYWYRQSLGQGLEFLIYFQGNSAPDKSGLPSDRFSAERTGGSVSTLTIQRTQQEDSAVYLCASSSYRDSYNEQFFGPGTRLTVL.

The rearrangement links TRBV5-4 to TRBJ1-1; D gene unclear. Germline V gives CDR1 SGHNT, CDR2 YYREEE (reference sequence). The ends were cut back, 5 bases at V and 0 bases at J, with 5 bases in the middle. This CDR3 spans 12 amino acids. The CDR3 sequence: CASSLLNTEAFF. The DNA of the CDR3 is TGTGCCAGCAGTCTCTTGAACACTGAAGCTTTCTTT.

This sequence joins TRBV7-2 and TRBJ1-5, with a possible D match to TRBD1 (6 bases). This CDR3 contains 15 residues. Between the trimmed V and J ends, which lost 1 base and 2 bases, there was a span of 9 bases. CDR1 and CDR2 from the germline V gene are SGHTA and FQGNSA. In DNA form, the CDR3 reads TGTGCCAGCAGCTTAGTCGCAGGGGGCAATCAGCCCCAGCATTTT. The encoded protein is CASSLVAGGNQPQHF. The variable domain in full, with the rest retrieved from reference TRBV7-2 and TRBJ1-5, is GAGVSQSPSNKVTEKGKDVELRCDPISGHTALYWYRQSLGQGLEFLIYFQGNSAPDKSGLPSDRFSAERTGGSVSTLTIQRTQQEDSAVYLCASSLVAGGNQPQHFGDGTRLSIL.